The present T cell receptor (beta chain) was sequenced within a study of blood T cell repertoires in COVID-19. Study-level background: COVID-19 samples from acute and convalescent phases originated in the United States, Italy and Spain. T cells, B-cell-depleted T cells, or PBMCs supplied cDNA or gDNA.

The CDR3 is 14 residues long. Per the germline V gene, CDR1 is LNHDA and CDR2 is SQIVND (reference sequence). V was trimmed by 6 bases and J by 0 bases, leaving 12 bases between them. Original processing methods: Quantification of nucleated cells was approximated via reference gene primer amplification. Here immunoSEQ multiplex PCR was the method, and the copy in TCRdb shows in-frame clones only, minus some. The V and J calls and clone size were taken over from that table, and D and trimming were inferred from the DNA. This table has under 250,000 clones, 60% to 85% appearing once. V is TRBV19 and J is TRBJ2-7; TRBD2 might be the D (5 bases). The sample taken for sequencing was peripheral blood. The clonotype was recovered from a woman aged 65 to 85 with acute or convalescent COVID-19. The CDR3 coding sequence is TGTGCCAGTAGGGATAGCGCGAGCTCCTACGAGCAGTACTTC. As protein: CASRDSASSYEQYF.